Here is one T cell receptor beta chain with its context. Germline V CDR1 and CDR2: MNHNY, SVGAGI (reference sequence). The CDR3 runs to 14 residues. V lost 2 bases and J lost 5, with 12 bases in between. This entry comes from a study of T cells in tuberculosis. Clones were read by immunoSEQ multiplex PCR, and TCRdb kept only the in-frame ones, dropping some. This table holds over 40,000 clones, about 96% found once. V is TRBV6-6 and J is TRBJ1-1; possibly TRBD1 for D (5 bases). The sequence was collected from a donor between 10 and 35 years old with latent tuberculosis or without tuberculosis infection. The material sequenced was PBMCs. The CDR3 region is CASSYMGKGTEAFF. The CDR3 DNA sequence: TGTGCCAGCAGTTACATGGGGAAGGGGACTGAAGCTTTCTTT.